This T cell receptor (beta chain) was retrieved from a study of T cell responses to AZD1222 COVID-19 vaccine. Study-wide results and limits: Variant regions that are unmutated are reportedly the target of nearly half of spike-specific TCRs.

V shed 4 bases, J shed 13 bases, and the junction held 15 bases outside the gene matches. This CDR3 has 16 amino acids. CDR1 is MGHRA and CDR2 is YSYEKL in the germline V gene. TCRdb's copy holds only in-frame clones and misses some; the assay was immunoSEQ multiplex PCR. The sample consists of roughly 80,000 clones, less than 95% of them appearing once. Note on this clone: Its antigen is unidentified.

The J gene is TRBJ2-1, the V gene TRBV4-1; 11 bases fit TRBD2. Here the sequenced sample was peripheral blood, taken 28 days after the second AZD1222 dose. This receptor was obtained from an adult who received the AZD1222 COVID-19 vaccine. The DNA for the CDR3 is TGCGCCAGCAGCCCCCAACGGCTAGCGGGAGGTTGGCTCCAGTTCTTC. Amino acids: CASSPQRLAGGWLQFF.